This T cell receptor (beta chain) was observed in a study of blood T cells in healthy people across ages (dated by TCRdb to 2015 to 2017). A note on the overall study: In model experiments, roughly one uniquely barcoded TCR beta cDNA molecule per two T cells was captured by template switching. To track age-related changes in TCR beta repertoire diversity, the study relied on deep sequencing normalized with unique cDNA molecular identifiers. Donors were grouped into four age groups: young (average roughly 16 years), middle-aged (roughly 38), aged (about 60) and long-lived (over 80). To avoid experimental bias, donors of different ages were distributed randomly across sequencing lanes. The study analyzed two additional independent replicas of 1 million unique cDNA reads from the same blood draw for two donors, one aged 18 to 30 and one aged 80 or older. The paper as a whole reports these results and caveats: The CMV infection status of donors was not known, potentially confounding age-related changes in expanded clonotypes. Estimates of total diversity from one million sequenced T cells were regarded as lower bounds and underestimates. Compared with the aged group, the long-lived group had more naive CD4+ T cells, fewer expanded clones and increased TCR diversity, suggesting age selection. As age increased, observed TCR beta diversity per million T cells dropped in a roughly linear way, and a significant reduction was already evident by age 40. A strong correlation was found between observed TCR beta diversity and the percentage of naive T cells measured by flow cytometry. Bulk unsorted PBMC profiling prevented conclusive comparison of naive and antigen-experienced compartments.

The 35 to 40 donors, aged about 6 to 95 years, were systemically healthy Caucasian individuals from Russia. Each donor gave about 11 milliliters of peripheral blood, drawn into EDTA-treated Vacutainer tubes. PBMCs were isolated by Ficoll-Paque density-gradient centrifugation, with at least 7 million obtained per sample. Total RNA was extracted from PBMCs with Trizol reagent, with at least 5 micrograms obtained per sample. For every donor, flow cytometry on a PBMC aliquot measured the percentage of naive CD45RAhigh/CD27high T cells. The library came from 5' RACE. These reads were obtained on an Illumina HiSeq 2500. A second PCR of about 6 to 12 cycles was performed with a sample-barcoded 5' primer and a J-beta primer mix. A template-switch 5' adaptor carrying 12 random nucleotides introduced a unique molecular identifier onto each TCR beta cDNA molecule. Each sample yielded at least 3 million CDR3-containing paired-end reads. First-strand cDNA synthesis was performed from all RNA using the Mint cDNA synthesis kit, with priming by a TRBC-specific oligonucleotide. Following uracil-DNA glycosylase treatment, all cDNA underwent a first 18-cycle PCR with the universal primers M1SS and BC2_uni_R. Per the authors' processing: Normalization of each sample was performed by random selection of 1 million high-quality reads, each carrying a distinct molecular identifier. Reads with shared molecular identifiers were discarded instead of being binned into consensus sequences. CDR3 identification, clonotype clustering and error correction used MiTCR with a Q25 quality threshold and the strictest error-elimination algorithm. A nonparametric unseen species model with Euler transformation was used to estimate lower-bound total TCR beta diversity. The public reads were reprocessed in TCRdb via fastp at Q25 and MiXCR, keeping in-frame beta chains. Each entry is one CDR3 protein sequence, shown with its most common DNA and genes. These V and J calls originate from TCRdb's pipeline instead of the authors' own analysis. In this sample the table shows 550,000 to 700,000 distinct CDR3 sequences, approximately 30% of which occur a single time. About a fifth of the sample goes to the ten largest clones.

In this sample, this clonotype turned up a few times. The antigen it recognizes is unknown. Qualities for individual bases were not recorded, and no much larger clone is one base off. Trimming costs V 9 bases and J 5 bases, and their ends lie 13 bases apart. Per the germline V gene (reference sequence), SEHNR is the CDR1 and FQNEAQ is the CDR2. The CDR3 contains 12 residues, cysteine and phenylalanine counted. CDR3 DNA only is kept here, 36 bases in frame from base 1. This receptor chain uses TRBV7-9 and TRBJ2-5; TRBD2 is perhaps the D gene, given 6 matching bases. This receptor was taken from a woman in her sixties or seventies in good health. The sequenced sample was blood. The sequence in DNA is TGTGCCAGTTCCACAGGAGGGGAGACCCAGTACTTC. Translated, this is CASSTGGETQYF.